This T cell receptor (beta chain) was obtained from a study of T cells expressing NK-cell markers. About this clonotype: Its antigen is currently unknown.

General study results and limits: Of the CD8+ T cells in roughly 6 donors, about 1.0-7.0% belonged to dominant NKG2C+ clonotypes.

From its re-call of the 5' RACE reads, TCRdb lists each CDR3 protein once, without DNA. The sample has roughly 170,000 distinct CDR3 sequences. CDR1 is SGHRS, CDR2 YFSETQ, per germline. The CDR3 totals 16 residues. The genes are TRBV5-1 and TRBJ1-6; absent DNA, TCRdb's TRBD1 call cannot be checked. Sequenced: blood T cells: a sorted CD56 or NKG2C T cell subset, CD4+ or CD8+ T cells, or bulk PBMC T cells (not recorded which). The source is a woman between 18 and 70 years old in good health. CDR3 residues: CASSPTDREVNSPLHF.